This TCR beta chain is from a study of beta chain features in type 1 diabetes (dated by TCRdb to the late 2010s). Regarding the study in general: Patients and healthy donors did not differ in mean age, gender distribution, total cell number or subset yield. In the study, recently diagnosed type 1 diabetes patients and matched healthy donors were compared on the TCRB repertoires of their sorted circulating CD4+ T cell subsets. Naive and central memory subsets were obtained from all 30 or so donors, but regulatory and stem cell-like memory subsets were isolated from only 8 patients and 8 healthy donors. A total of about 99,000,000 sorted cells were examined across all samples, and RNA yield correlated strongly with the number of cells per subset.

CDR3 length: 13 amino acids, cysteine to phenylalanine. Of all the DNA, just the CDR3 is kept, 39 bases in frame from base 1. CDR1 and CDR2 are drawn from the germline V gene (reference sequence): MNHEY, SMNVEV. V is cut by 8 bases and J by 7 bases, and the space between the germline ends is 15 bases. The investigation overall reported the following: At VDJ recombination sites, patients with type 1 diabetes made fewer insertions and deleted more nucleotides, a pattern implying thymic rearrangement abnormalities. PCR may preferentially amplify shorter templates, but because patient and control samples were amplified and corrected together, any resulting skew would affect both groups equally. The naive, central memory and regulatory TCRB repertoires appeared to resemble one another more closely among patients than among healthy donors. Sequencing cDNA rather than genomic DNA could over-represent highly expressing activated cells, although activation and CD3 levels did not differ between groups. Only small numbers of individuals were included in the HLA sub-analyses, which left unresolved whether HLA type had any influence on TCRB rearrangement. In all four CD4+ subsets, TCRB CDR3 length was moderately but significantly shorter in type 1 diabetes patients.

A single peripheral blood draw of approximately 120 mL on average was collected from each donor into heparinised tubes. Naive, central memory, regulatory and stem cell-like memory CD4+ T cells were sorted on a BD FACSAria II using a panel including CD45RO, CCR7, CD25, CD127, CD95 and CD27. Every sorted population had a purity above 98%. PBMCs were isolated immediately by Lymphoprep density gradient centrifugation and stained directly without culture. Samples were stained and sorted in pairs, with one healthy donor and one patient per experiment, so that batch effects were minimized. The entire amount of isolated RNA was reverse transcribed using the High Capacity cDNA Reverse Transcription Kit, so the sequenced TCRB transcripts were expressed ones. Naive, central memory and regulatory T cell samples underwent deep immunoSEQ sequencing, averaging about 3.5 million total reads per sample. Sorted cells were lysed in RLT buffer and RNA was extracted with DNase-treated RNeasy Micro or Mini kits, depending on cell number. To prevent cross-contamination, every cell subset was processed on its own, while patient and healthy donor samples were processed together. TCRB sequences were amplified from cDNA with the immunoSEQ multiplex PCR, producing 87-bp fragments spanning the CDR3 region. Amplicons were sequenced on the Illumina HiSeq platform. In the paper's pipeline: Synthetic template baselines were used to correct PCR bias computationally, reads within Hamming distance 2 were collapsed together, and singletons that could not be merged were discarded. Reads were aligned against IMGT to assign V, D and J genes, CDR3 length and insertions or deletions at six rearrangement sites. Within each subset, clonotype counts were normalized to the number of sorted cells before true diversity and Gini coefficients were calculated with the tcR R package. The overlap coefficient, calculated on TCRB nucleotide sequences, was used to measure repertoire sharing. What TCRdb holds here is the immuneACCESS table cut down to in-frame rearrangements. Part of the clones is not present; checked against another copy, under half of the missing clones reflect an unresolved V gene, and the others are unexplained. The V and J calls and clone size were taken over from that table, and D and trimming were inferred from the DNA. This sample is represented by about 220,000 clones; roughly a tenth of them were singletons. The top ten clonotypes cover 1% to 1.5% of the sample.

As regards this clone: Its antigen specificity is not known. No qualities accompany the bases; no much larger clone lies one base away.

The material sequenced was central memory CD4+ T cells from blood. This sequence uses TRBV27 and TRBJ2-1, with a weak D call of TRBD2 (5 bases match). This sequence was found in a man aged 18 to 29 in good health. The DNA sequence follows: TGTGCCAGCCGAGGGAGTTCCCTAAATGAGCAGTTCTTC. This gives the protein CASRGSSLNEQFF.